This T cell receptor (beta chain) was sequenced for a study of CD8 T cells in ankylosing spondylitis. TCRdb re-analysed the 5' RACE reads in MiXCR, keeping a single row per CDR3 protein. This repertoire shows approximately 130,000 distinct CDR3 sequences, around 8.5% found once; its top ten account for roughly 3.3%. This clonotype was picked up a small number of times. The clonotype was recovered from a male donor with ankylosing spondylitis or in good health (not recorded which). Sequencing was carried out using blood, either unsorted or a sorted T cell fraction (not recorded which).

CDR3 sequence (DNA): TGTGCCAGCAGGAAAACAGGGGGCAGTGCCTACAATGAGCAGTTCTTC. Its protein product is CASRKTGGSAYNEQFF. The V gene is TRBV2, the J gene TRBJ2-1; 9 bases line up with TRBD1. Germline loops: CDR1 SNHLY, CDR2 FYNNEI. The CDR3 is made up of 16 amino acids. V shed 6 bases and J 2 bases; nucleotides not matched to a gene: 8.